Below, 14 T cell receptor beta chains from the same sample are listed, as sequenced in a study of blood T cell repertoires in COVID-19. The table came from immunoSEQ multiplex PCR; TCRdb's copy has only in-frame clones and leaves some out. Altogether about 64,000 clones are present, just over 90% being singletons, with the ten largest covering around 1.5%. Sequenced sample: peripheral blood. Receptors were obtained from a human donor in a cohort sampled during active COVID-19.

The chain is built from TRBV5-4 and TRBJ1-3; D gene ambiguous. Germline-derived CDR1 and CDR2 are SGHNT and YYREEE (reference sequence). This CDR3 is 14 amino acids long. V lost 1 base to trimming and J lost 2 bases, with 7 bases between them. CDR3 sequence reads: CASSLYGAGNTIYF. CDR3 coding DNA: TGTGCCAGCAGCTTGTACGGGGCTGGAAACACCATATATTTT.

The rearrangement links TRBV28 to TRBJ1-3, with 7 nucleotides matching TRBD1. Germline loops: CDR1 MDHEN, CDR2 SYDVKM. Germline trimming cut 1 base from V and 0 bases from J; bases unmatched to any gene: 0. The CDR3 contains 15 residues. As DNA, the CDR3 is TGTGCCAGCAGTTTATACAGGGGCTCTGGAAACACCATATATTTT. Protein: CASSLYRGSGNTIYF.

This clone qualifies as medium-sized (0.01 to 0.1%). J is TRBJ2-5 and V is TRBV2; D perhaps matches TRBD2 (6 bases). CDR1 is SNHLY and CDR2 is FYNNEI in the germline V gene. V lost 8 bases and J lost 7, with 20 bases in between. CDR3 length: 14 amino acids. CDR3 sequence reads: CASLTGLSPGTQYF. The CDR3 DNA follows: TGTGCCAGCCTGACCGGACTATCCCCGGGGACCCAGTACTTC.

The chain carries TRBV5-5 and TRBJ2-7; 8 bases line up with TRBD2. The V and J ends lost 8 bases and 11 bases, in that order; junction bases with no gene match: 15. Germline V gene sequence: CDR1 SGHKS, CDR2 YYEKEE (reference sequence). This CDR3 is 13 amino acids long. CDR3 protein: CASTTHLAGPKYF. The CDR3 bases are TGTGCCAGTACGACACACCTAGCGGGCCCGAAGTACTTC.

The chain carries TRBV4-1 and TRBJ2-2; 9 bases are a match to TRBD2. The CDR3 contains 19 residues. Trimming at V came to 2 bases and at J to 5 bases, leaving 15 bases not matched to a gene. Germline V gene sequence: CDR1 MGHRA, CDR2 YSYEKL. This chain's CDR3 is CASSQSRQPGTSRTGELFF. The CDR3 DNA reads TGCGCCAGCAGCCAATCCAGACAGCCCGGGACTAGCAGGACCGGGGAGCTGTTTTTT.

The chain recombines TRBV9 with TRBJ1-1; 10 bases map to TRBD1. Germline loops: CDR1 SGDLS, CDR2 YYNGEE. This CDR3 has 16 amino acids. V lost 0 bases to trimming and J lost 4 bases; unmatched junction nucleotides: 6. The CDR3 DNA follows: TGTGCCAGCAGCGTAGGAGAAGGACAGGGGGGCACTGAAGCTTTCTTT. It translates to CASSVGEGQGGTEAFF.

Turning to this clone: At one of its ends the junction is not consistent with the germline gene, which may arise from a read error. V gene TRBV11-3 combines with J gene TRBJ2-5; 8 positions match TRBD2. The CDR3 is made up of 12 amino acids. The germline V gene encodes CDR1 SGHNT and CDR2 YENEEA. The CDR3 region is CASSPTSGREDF. CDR3 nucleotides: TGTGCCAGCAGCCCTACTAGCGGTCGAGAGGACTTC.

The rearrangement joins TRBV2 to TRBJ1-2; D may be TRBD1 (6 bases). V shed 6 bases and J shed 4 bases, with 15 bases lying between them. This CDR3 has 14 amino acids. In germline, CDR1 is SNHLY, CDR2 FYNNEI. The CDR3 DNA follows: TGTGCCAGCAGGGGAGCAGGGGCGAGCTATGGCTACACCTTC. The encoded protein is CASRGAGASYGYTF. Using reference TRBV2 and TRBJ1-2 for the parts outside the CDR3, the full variable domain is EPEVTQTPSHQVTQMGQEVILRCVPISNHLYFYWYRQILGQKVEFLVSFYNNEISEKSEIFDDQFSVERPDGSNFTLKIRSTKLEDSAMYFCASRGAGASYGYTFGSGTRLTVV.

The chain employs TRBV6-5 and TRBJ1-5, with D unresolved. V lost 7 bases and J 7 bases, leaving 8 bases between the germline ends. This CDR3 comprises 11 residues. The germline V gene has CDR1 MNHEY and CDR2 SVGAGI. The CDR3 nucleotides are TGTGCCAGCAAAGACATGCAGCCCCAGCATTTT. Protein product: CASKDMQPQHF.

This clone has only one observation. The chain combines TRBV4-2 with TRBJ2-1; D not resolved. The V end was cut by 0 bases, the J end by 0 bases, with 12 bases between. The germline gives CDR1 LGHNA, CDR2 YNFKEQ. The CDR3 length is 17 residues. The CDR3 loop reads CASSQEETLSSYNEQFF. CDR3 nucleotide sequence: TGTGCCAGCAGCCAAGAAGAGACTCTGAGCTCCTACAATGAGCAGTTCTTC.

This chain connects TRBV18 to TRBJ1-5, with TRBD1 identical over 10 bases. The CDR3 has 18 residues. Germline loops: CDR1 KGHSH, CDR2 LQKENI. The J segment lost 6 bases and the V segment lost 5 bases, leaving 16 bases of the junction unmatched. CDR3 region: CASSTTLAGTGEGQPQHF. In nucleotides, the CDR3 is TGTGCCAGCTCAACAACTTTGGCCGGGACAGGGGAAGGTCAGCCCCAGCATTTT.

This clone has more than one count but fewer than ten. The chain employs TRBV4-2 and TRBJ2-1; the D is unclear. This CDR3 contains 17 residues. Germline assignment: CDR1 LGHNA and CDR2 YNFKEQ. V was trimmed by 0 bases and J by 1 base, leaving 13 bases between them. This CDR3 reads CASSQELRFPSYNEQFF. The CDR3 DNA sequence: TGTGCCAGCAGCCAAGAACTTCGATTTCCTTCCTACAATGAGCAGTTCTTC.

The chain has TRBV9 and TRBJ2-5, with a weak D call TRBD2 (6 bases). The CDR3 loop spans 15 amino acids. Trimming shortened V by 4 bases and J by 2 bases, and 15 bases separated the two germline ends. Germline V CDR1 and CDR2: SGDLS, YYNGEE. CDR3 in DNA: TGTGCCAGCAGCTCCCTCCTTAGCGGACAAGAGACCCAGTACTTC. Amino acids: CASSSLLSGQETQYF.

V usage is TRBV10-3 and J usage is TRBJ2-1; TRBD2 matches 10 bases. Germline CDR1 and CDR2: ENHRY and SYGVKD. This CDR3 has 12 residues. Trimming cost V 9 bases and J 5 bases; bases outside gene matches: 1. The CDR3 DNA reads TGTGCCATAACTAGCGGGAACAATGAGCAGTTCTTC. Its translation is CAITSGNNEQFF.